In this sample, the clone carrying this T cell receptor beta chain turned up a few times. Its cognate antigen is unknown. The entry originates in a study of cytomegalovirus exposure and HLA in healthy donors. General study points: It was reported that the classifier diagnosed cytomegalovirus status with high specificity and sensitivity in both the original and validation cohorts.

Donors came from a validation cohort of over a hundred subjects, distinct from the first 666-subject cohort. The table came from immunoSEQ multiplex PCR; TCRdb's copy has only in-frame clones and leaves some out. The table shows some 250,000 clones, with around 85% occurring only once. Material for sequencing was PBMCs. The source of this sequence is a woman under 40 in good health and CMV-seropositive.

The CDR3 here is CASSYPGQGIRELFF. CDR3 bases: TGTGCCAGCAGCTACCCGGGACAGGGGATTAGGGAGCTGTTTTTT. J is TRBJ2-2 and V is TRBV7-3; 10 nucleotides line up with TRBD1. The CDR3 spans 15 residues. Unmatched junction bases numbered 8, after V lost 4 bases and J lost 9 bases. Germline V gene data show CDR1 as SGHTA and CDR2 as FQGTGA. Full variable domain (rest looked up from reference TRBV7-3 and TRBJ2-2): GAGVSQTPSNKVTEKGKYVELRCDPISGHTALYWYRQSLGQGPEFLIYFQGTGAADDSGLPNDRFFAVRPEGSVSTLKIQRTERGDSAVYLCASSYPGQGIRELFFGEGSRLTVL.